This T cell receptor beta chain was retrieved from a study of T-cell reconstitution after alpha-beta-depleted transplantation in children (dated by TCRdb to 2016 to 2018). For the study in its entirety: T-cell immune reconstitution after TCRalphabeta/CD19-depleted allogeneic hematopoietic cell transplantation in children was quantitatively tracked in the study by means of TCR repertoire profiling.

As for this clonotype: The target of this receptor is not known. Per-nucleotide qualities are absent, and no much larger clonotype sits a single base away.

Libraries were constructed by PCR. Sequencer: Illumina HiSeq 2500. To normalize quantification of the TCRbeta repertoire, the TCR libraries were built with molecular barcoding that relied on unique molecular identifiers. The public reads were quality trimmed at Q25 with fastp and then assembled into clones with MiXCR by TCRdb, keeping productive beta chains. Rows matching on CDR3 protein sequence are summarized as one entry with the most common DNA and genes. Present in this sample are fewer than 400,000 distinct CDR3 sequences, around 20% of which were seen just once. The ten largest clonotypes hold around 3.9% of the sample. CDR1 and CDR2, looked up from the germline V gene (reference sequence), are LGHDT and YNNKEL. Trimmed from V: 1 base; trimmed from J: 4 bases; junction bases lacking a gene match: 11. The CDR3 runs 17 amino acids, cysteine and phenylalanine included. The read is trimmed to its CDR3 DNA, 51 bases read in frame from base 1.

Sequenced here: PBMCs from the stem cell graft donor, sampled from the stem cell graft. The receptor's source is a human donor who donated a stem cell graft to a child with acute myeloid leukemia. The rearrangement combines TRBV3-1 with TRBJ1-1, with 8 bases matching TRBD1. This receptor has the CDR3 CASSQVQAGGSGTEAFF. The DNA sequence is as follows: TGTGCCAGCAGCCAAGTTCAGGCAGGGGGCTCCGGCACTGAAGCTTTCTTT.